The 8 T cell receptor beta chains given below trace back to one sample, sequenced in a study of regulatory and conventional T cells in breast cancer. TCRdb independently ran MiXCR on the PCR reads; one entry per CDR3 protein. The sample yields some 1,200 distinct CDR3 sequences, approximately 41% seen once. The sample comprised regulatory T cells from blood. The receptors shown here come from a female donor with breast cancer.

This clonotype was seen once. The chain has TRBV2 and TRBJ2-3, with 8 bases that match TRBD1. The V and J ends lost 10 bases and 2 bases, in that order; junction bases with no gene match: 5. The germline V gene encodes CDR1 SNHLY and CDR2 FYNNEI. The CDR3 extends over 13 amino acids. CDR3 protein: CATRTGITDTQYF. In DNA form, the CDR3 reads TGTGCCACCCGGACAGGGATCACAGATACGCAGTATTTT. The whole variable domain, remainder taken from reference TRBV2 and TRBJ2-3, is EPEVTQTPSHQVTQMGQEVILRCVPISNHLYFYWYRQILGQKVEFLVSFYNNEISEKSEIFDDQFSVERPDGSNFTLKIRSTKLEDSAMYFCATRTGITDTQYFGPGTRLTVL.

The rearrangement uses TRBV18 and TRBJ2-3, with TRBD1 as a possible D gene (6 bases). The CDR3 has 14 residues. V was shortened by 4 bases and J by 1 base, with 9 bases between the two germline ends. The germline V gene has CDR1 KGHSH and CDR2 LQKENI. The CDR3 DNA sequence: TGTGCCAGCTCACTCCGGACAGGCACAGATACGCAGTATTTT. Protein product: CASSLRTGTDTQYF.

The chain is built from TRBV5-1 and TRBJ1-1; 9 bases line up with TRBD1. The length of the CDR3 is 13 residues. Trimming at V came to 4 bases and at J to 4 bases, leaving 2 bases not matched to a gene. Germline-derived CDR1 and CDR2 are SGHRS and YFSETQ. The CDR3 region has the DNA TGCGCCAGCAGCCTGACAGGGGGCACTGAAGCTTTCTTT. This gives the protein CASSLTGGTEAFF.

The chain recombines TRBV3-1 with TRBJ2-7; no reliable D call. Germline V gene lookup returns CDR1 LGHDT and CDR2 YNNKEL (reference sequence). Trimming cost V 1 base and J 5 bases, with 6 bases left between them. The CDR3 has 12 residues. The CDR3 sequence: CASSQGPDEQYF. The CDR3 region has the DNA TGTGCCAGCAGCCAAGGTCCAGACGAGCAGTACTTC.

The chain joins TRBV7-6 to TRBJ2-7; TRBD2 is a possible D gene (6 bases). This CDR3 is 16 amino acids long. V lost 2 bases and J lost 2, with 16 bases in between. Germline CDR1 and CDR2: SGHVS and FNYEAQ. The CDR3 coding sequence is TGTGCCAGCAGCTTATTGTCCTTTAGCGGTGCCTACGAGCAGTACTTC. Protein: CASSLLSFSGAYEQYF.

The chain uses TRBV30 and TRBJ2-3; maybe TRBD1 (5 bases). Trimming removed 5 bases from V and 0 bases from J, with 6 bases in between. This CDR3 is 12 amino acids long. The germline CDR1 and CDR2 sequences are GTSNPN and SVGIG (reference sequence). The CDR3 protein is CAWGASTDTQYF. The DNA for the CDR3 is TGTGCCTGGGGGGCGAGCACAGATACGCAGTATTTT.

V is TRBV12-3 or TRBV12-4 and J is TRBJ2-3, with TRBD1 matching over 12 bases. The V segment lost 4 bases and the J segment 5 bases; nucleotides outside the gene matches: 7. The CDR3 has 16 amino acids. The CDR3 here is CASSYQGQGAGDTQYF. The CDR3 coding sequence is TGTGCCAGCAGTTACCAGGGACAGGGGGCTGGAGATACGCAGTATTTT.

This chain links TRBV20-1 with TRBJ2-1, with a possible D match to TRBD2 (5 bases). Germline CDR1 and CDR2: DFQATT and SNEGSKA (reference sequence). The CDR3 covers 12 residues. V was cut by 3 bases and J by 9 bases, with 12 bases left in between. CDR3 amino acids: CSASGLAAEQFF. As DNA, the CDR3 is TGCAGTGCTAGCGGTCTAGCCGCTGAGCAGTTCTTC.